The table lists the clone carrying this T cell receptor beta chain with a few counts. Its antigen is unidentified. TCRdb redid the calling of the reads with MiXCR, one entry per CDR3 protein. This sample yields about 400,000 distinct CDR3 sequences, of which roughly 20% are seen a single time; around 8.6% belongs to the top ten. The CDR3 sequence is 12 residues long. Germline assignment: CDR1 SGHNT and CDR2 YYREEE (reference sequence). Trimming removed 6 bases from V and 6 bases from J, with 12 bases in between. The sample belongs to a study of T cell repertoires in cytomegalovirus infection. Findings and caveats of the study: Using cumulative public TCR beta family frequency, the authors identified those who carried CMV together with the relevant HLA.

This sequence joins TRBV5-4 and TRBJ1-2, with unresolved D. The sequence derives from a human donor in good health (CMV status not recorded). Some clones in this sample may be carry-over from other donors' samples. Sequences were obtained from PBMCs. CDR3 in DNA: TGTGCCAGCACGGAGGGAAGGCATGGCTACACCTTC. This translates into CASTEGRHGYTF.